This is a list of T cell receptor beta chains from one sample in a study of early T cells in non-severe SARS-CoV-2 infection. MiXCR, applied by TCRdb to the 5' RACE reads, yields one record per CDR3 protein. This table holds 50,000 to 60,000 distinct CDR3 sequences, around 8.5% found once. Sequences were obtained from whole blood. These receptors all stem from an adult who was a healthcare worker with PCR-confirmed SARS-CoV-2 infection or an uninfected control (not recorded which). Both conserved end residues are trimmed from each CDR3.

TRBV12-3/TRBV12-4 | ASSLIPSEYGYT
TRBV10-3 | AISEGARGQPQH
TRBV7-9 | ASRSTGVTEAF
TRBV6-5 | ASSYSAQKPGNTIY
TRBV30 | AWSVNLGQAETQY
TRBV30 | ASATGTEAF
TRBV3-1 | ASSQDGGLAKHEQF
TRBV3-1 | ASSRGQTMV
TRBV18 | ASSLIQGAQAEAF
TRBV11-2 | ASSIRGTGELF
TRBV11-2 | ASSGFQENSPLH